This entry lists 17 T cell receptor beta chains sequenced from one sample in a study of response to subunit inactivated influenza vaccine. TCRdb passed the RT-PCR reads through MiXCR, listing each CDR3 protein once. The sample lists roughly 790,000 distinct CDR3 sequences, approximately 22% occurring once. The specimen was PBMCs from blood, collected around 5 days after vaccination. The origin of the receptors is a man in his fifties who received an inactivated influenza vaccine.

Many counts were recorded for this clonotype. The V call is TRBV29-1, the J call TRBJ2-6; a possible D gene is TRBD1 (6 bases). This CDR3 is 13 amino acids long. With 6 bases removed from V and 4 bases from J, the gap between germline ends came to 10 bases. Germline loops: CDR1 SQVTM, CDR2 ANQGSEA. DNA for the CDR3: TGCAGCGTCAGGGGTGCCGGGGCCAACGTCCTGACTTTC. It specifies CSVRGAGANVLTF. Complete variable domain (other parts from reference TRBV29-1 and TRBJ2-6): SAVISQKPSRDICQRGTSLTIQCQVDSQVTMMFWYRQQPGQSLTLIATANQGSEATYESGFVIDKFPISRPNLTFSTLTVSNMSPEDSSIYLCSVRGAGANVLTFGAGSRLTVL.

This clonotype was seen more than once but under ten times. The chain carries TRBV29-1 and TRBJ1-1; D ambiguous. The CDR3 is made up of 12 amino acids. V gave up 1 base and J gave up 0 bases, with 3 bases separating them. The V gene's germline CDR1 is SQVTM and CDR2 ANQGSEA. In DNA, the CDR3 is TGCAGCGTTGAAGGGGTGAACACTGAAGCTTTCTTT. Translated: CSVEGVNTEAFF.

The chain is built from TRBV7-8 and TRBJ2-7, with D perhaps TRBD1 (5 bases). Looked up from germline, CDR1 is SGHVS and CDR2 is FQNEAQ. V was pared by 1 base and J by 4 bases, with 11 bases between. The CDR3 runs to 14 residues. For the CDR3, the DNA is TGTGCCAGCAGCTTAGTCCCTCAGGGTTACGAGCAGTACTTC. This translates into CASSLVPQGYEQYF.

The rearrangement joins TRBV12-3 or TRBV12-4 to TRBJ2-4; the match to TRBD1 covers 7 bases. The CDR3 runs to 12 residues. Trimming at V came to 5 bases and at J to 7 bases, leaving 2 bases not matched to a gene. The CDR3 loop is CASSDRVNIQYF. The DNA for the CDR3 is TGTGCCAGCAGTGACAGGGTCAACATTCAGTACTTC.

The chain joins TRBV20-1 to TRBJ2-7; 10 bases fit TRBD2. The trim removed 2 bases at V and 3 bases at J, leaving 4 bases unmatched. The CDR3 loop spans 14 amino acids. CDR1 is DFQATT and CDR2 is SNEGSKA in the germline V gene (reference sequence). This CDR3 reads CSARLAGVDYEQYF. The CDR3 DNA is TGCAGTGCTAGACTAGCGGGGGTGGACTACGAGCAGTACTTC.

This clonotype was detected only a few times. The chain links TRBV11-2 to TRBJ2-3; D is unclear. The V end was cut by 3 bases, the J end by 5 bases, with 9 bases between. The CDR3 sequence is 13 residues long. Germline V gives CDR1 SGHAT, CDR2 FQNNGV. CDR3 amino acids: CASSLGLEDTQYF. Written as DNA, the CDR3 is TGTGCCAGCAGCTTGGGCCTGGAAGATACGCAGTATTTT.

This clonotype has a handful of counts. The rearrangement joins TRBV6-1 to TRBJ2-1, with 8 bases that match TRBD1. The V gene's germline CDR1 is MNHNS and CDR2 SASEGT. The J segment lost 11 bases and the V segment lost 2 bases, leaving 5 bases of the junction unmatched. This CDR3 is 13 amino acids long. CDR3 DNA: TGTGCCAGCAGTGAATACAGGGGGTTTAAGCAGTTCTTC. Its translation: CASSEYRGFKQFF.

This clonotype came up a few times. The chain joins TRBV11-2 to TRBJ2-1, with D possibly matching TRBD1 (7 bases). CDR1 and CDR2 (germline): SGHAT, FQNNGV. Trimming shortened V by 1 base and J by 5 bases, and 24 bases separated the two germline ends. CDR3 length equals 19 residues. CDR3 residues: CASSLVMGDATGRNNEQFF. DNA for the CDR3: TGTGCCAGCAGCTTAGTTATGGGGGATGCGACAGGGAGGAACAATGAGCAGTTCTTC.

This chain joins TRBV6-5 and TRBJ1-4; D unclear. The germline CDR1 and CDR2 sequences are MNHEY and SVGAGI. The CDR3 has 14 residues. Trimming took 6 bases from V and 0 from J, leaving 8 bases between them. CDR3 nucleotides: TGTGCCAGCAGCTACAGTGCAACTAATGAAAAACTGTTTTTT. Translated: CASSYSATNEKLFF.

J is TRBJ2-7 and V is TRBV6-1; 9 bases agree with TRBD1. Losses at the gene ends were 6 bases for V and 2 bases for J; bases not matched to a gene: 5. Germline V CDR1 and CDR2: MNHNS, SASEGT. This CDR3 has 14 residues. The CDR3 loop reads CASRGQGQPYEQYF. The CDR3 region has the DNA TGTGCCAGCAGGGGACAGGGTCAGCCCTACGAGCAGTACTTC.

The chain joins TRBV20-1 to TRBJ2-4; D unresolved. Trimming took off 0 bases at V and 0 bases at J, with 12 bases between the two ends. The CDR3 is 16 amino acids. Germline V CDR1 and CDR2: DFQATT, SNEGSKA (reference sequence). CDR3 DNA sequence: TGCAGTGCTAGAGATGAGCCTATGATAGCCAAAAACATTCAGTACTTC. It yields the protein CSARDEPMIAKNIQYF.

This clonotype has just a few counts. The V and J genes are TRBV6-1 and TRBJ2-1; 9 nucleotides agree with TRBD2. This CDR3 is 14 amino acids long. Germline V gene lookup returns CDR1 MNHNS and CDR2 SASEGT. The V segment lost 9 bases and the J segment 8 bases; nucleotides outside the gene matches: 11. The CDR3 is CASARRAGGDEQFF. DNA of the CDR3: TGTGCCAGTGCCAGGAGGGCGGGAGGGGATGAGCAGTTCTTC.

The chain links TRBV2 to TRBJ1-1, with D hard to call. Trimming cost V 1 base and J 7 bases, with 16 bases left between them. The CDR3 contains 15 residues. Germline V gene data show CDR1 as SNHLY and CDR2 as FYNNEI. CDR3: CASSEGLGRRVEAFF. For the CDR3, the DNA is TGTGCCAGCAGTGAAGGTTTAGGCCGACGGGTTGAAGCTTTCTTT.

This clonotype has just a few counts. The chain combines TRBV5-6 with TRBJ2-7; D is possibly TRBD1 or TRBD2 (5 bases each). Germline CDR1 reads SGHDT; CDR2 reads YYEEEE. Between the trimmed V and J ends, which lost 5 bases and 0 bases, there was a span of 12 bases. The CDR3 consists of 14 residues. The DNA for the CDR3 is TGTGCCAGCAGTCGGGACGGGACCTCCTACGAGCAGTACTTC. Residues: CASSRDGTSYEQYF.

In this sample, this clonotype turned up a few times. The chain recombines TRBV7-3 with TRBJ1-6; weak D call: TRBD1 (5 bases). The V gene lost 5 bases and the J gene lost 4 bases, with 15 bases spanning the gap. In germline, CDR1 is SGHTA, CDR2 FQGTGA. The CDR3 runs to 16 residues. The CDR3 loop is CASSLEGRGYNSPLHF. CDR3 in DNA: TGTGCCAGCAGCCTCGAGGGTCGGGGGTATAATTCACCCCTCCACTTT.

This clonotype was detected only a few times. The V call is TRBV7-8, the J call TRBJ2-5; TRBD1 might be the D (7 bases). Germline V lookup: CDR1 SGHVS, CDR2 FQNEAQ. The V gene lost 4 bases and the J gene lost 5 bases, with 23 bases spanning the gap. This CDR3 region has 17 residues. CDR3 sequence reads: CASSSLRGTVPSETQYF. The CDR3 region has the DNA TGTGCCAGCAGCTCCTTACGGGGGACAGTGCCATCGGAGACCCAGTACTTC. Looking up the rest from reference TRBV7-8 and TRBJ2-5 gives the full variable domain: GAGVSQSPRYKVAKRGQDVALRCDPISGHVSLFWYQQALGQGPEFLTYFQNEAQLDKSGLPSDRFFAERPEGSVSTLKIQRTQQEDSAVYLCASSSLRGTVPSETQYFGPGTRLLVL.

Here the CDR3 DNA reads TGCGCCAGCAGCCCCTCCGTGTTGAGCACAGATACGCAGTATTTT. Its translation is CASSPSVLSTDTQYF. The chain uses TRBV5-1 and TRBJ2-3, with unresolved D. With 4 bases removed from V and 0 bases from J, the gap between germline ends came to 12 bases. The CDR3 spans 15 residues. CDR1 and CDR2 (germline): SGHRS, YFSETQ.